This T cell receptor beta chain was captured in a study of OX40 agonist ivuxolimab in advanced cancers. Clones were sequenced by immunoSEQ multiplex PCR, and TCRdb holds only the in-frame ones, with some missing. The sample lists tens of thousands of clones; around nine tenths were seen once. The V gene's germline CDR1 is MNHEY and CDR2 SMNVEV (reference sequence). The CDR3 length is 14 residues. V was cut by 1 base and J by 1 base, with 5 bases left in between. Remarks on this clone: Its antigen is still unknown.

Study-level points and caveats: Among some nonresponders, normalized T-cell clonal expansion was also low. CD4+ and CD8+ T cells in blood underwent clonal expansion by week 6 at 0.1 to 3.0 mg/kg.

The sequences come from CD4+ or CD8+ T cells sorted from blood, collected in a trial of the OX40 agonist ivuxolimab. The receptor's source is an adult with an advanced solid tumor such as melanoma, head and neck, liver or kidney cancer. This chain links TRBV27 with TRBJ1-5; TRBD1 is a possible D gene (5 bases). The CDR3 is CASSLWGSNQPQHF. The CDR3 nucleotides are TGTGCCAGCAGTTTATGGGGGAGCAATCAGCCCCAGCATTTT.